This TCR beta chain was observed in a study of identical twins. The CDR3 extends over 12 amino acids. Germline CDR1 reads SQVTM; CDR2 reads ANQGSEA. Trimming removed 3 bases from V and 8 bases from J, with 13 bases in between. Study-level results: Abundant cord blood beta clonotypes carried fewer insertions; memory repertoires showed none.

TCRdb redid the calling of the 5' RACE reads with MiXCR, one entry per CDR3 protein. The data show some 270,000 distinct CDR3 sequences, about 8% seen once. This clonotype was detected only a few times. Its cognate antigen is unknown. The same sample was also used in a study of yellow fever vaccine responses in identical twins. That report notes: Twins' T cell vaccine responses reportedly looked partly convergent, partly personalized.

This TCR was recovered from a woman in her late teens or twenties in good health. Material for sequencing was CD8+ T cells sorted from blood. The chain employs TRBV29-1 and TRBJ1-2; weak D call: TRBD1 (5 bases). The CDR3 nucleotides are TGCAGCGTTGATGTTCGGGGCTGGGGCTACACCTTC. This encodes CSVDVRGWGYTF.